This TCR beta chain appears in the sequencing data of a study of blood T cell repertoires in COVID-19. V was cut by 2 bases and J by 5 bases, with 25 bases left in between. Germline assignment: CDR1 MNHNS and CDR2 SASEGT. The CDR3 sequence is 19 residues long. Generated by immunoSEQ multiplex PCR, the TCRdb table keeps only in-frame clones and is missing some. The table includes 200,000 to 250,000 clones, around nine tenths detected once. This clone was counted once. This TCR derives from a man in his sixties with acute or convalescent COVID-19. This chain uses TRBV6-1 with TRBJ2-1, with D perhaps TRBD2 (7 bases). Sequencing was done on a sample of peripheral blood. The chain's CDR3 is CASSEFLEAAGASNNEQFF. CDR3 sequence (DNA): TGTGCCAGCAGTGAATTTCTCGAGGCGGCGGGGGCATCCAACAATGAGCAGTTCTTC.